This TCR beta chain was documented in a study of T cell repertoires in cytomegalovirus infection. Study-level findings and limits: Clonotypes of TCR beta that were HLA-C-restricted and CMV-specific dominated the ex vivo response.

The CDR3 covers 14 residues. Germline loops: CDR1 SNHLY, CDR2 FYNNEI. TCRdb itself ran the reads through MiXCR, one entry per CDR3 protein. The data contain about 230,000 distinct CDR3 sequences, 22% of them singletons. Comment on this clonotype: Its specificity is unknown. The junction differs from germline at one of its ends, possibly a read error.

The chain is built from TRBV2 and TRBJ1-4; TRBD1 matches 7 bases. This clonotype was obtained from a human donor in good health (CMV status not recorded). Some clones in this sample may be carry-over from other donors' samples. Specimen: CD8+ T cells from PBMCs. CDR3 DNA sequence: TGTGCCAGTAGTGATGGGGACAGTAATGAAAAACTGTTTTTT. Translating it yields CASSDGDSNEKLFF.